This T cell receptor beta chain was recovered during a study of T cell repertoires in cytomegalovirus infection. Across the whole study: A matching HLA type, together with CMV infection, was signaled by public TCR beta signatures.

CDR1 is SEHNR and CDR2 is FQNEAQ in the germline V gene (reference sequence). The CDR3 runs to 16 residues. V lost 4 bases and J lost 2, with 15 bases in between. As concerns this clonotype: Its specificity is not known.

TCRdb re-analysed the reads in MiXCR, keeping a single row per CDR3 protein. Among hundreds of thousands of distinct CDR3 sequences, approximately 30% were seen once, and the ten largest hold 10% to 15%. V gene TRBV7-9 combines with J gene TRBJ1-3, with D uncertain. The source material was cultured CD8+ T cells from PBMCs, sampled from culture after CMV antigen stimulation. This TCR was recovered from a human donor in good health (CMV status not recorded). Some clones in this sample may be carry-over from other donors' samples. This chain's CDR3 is CASSSTTLPTGNTIYF. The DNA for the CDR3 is TGTGCCAGCAGCTCGACGACGCTTCCTACTGGAAACACCATATATTTT.